This passage covers 9 T cell receptor beta chains from one sample sequenced in a study of control samples from healthy donors and cancer patients. The repertoire was sequenced with immunoSEQ multiplex PCR; TCRdb's copy has only in-frame clones and lacks some. The sample includes more than 120,000 clones, 91% of them seen just once. The sample consisted of blood. The receptors here all came from a man aged 25 to 40 in good health.

The V call is TRBV18, the J call TRBJ1-5; TRBD1 is a possible D gene (6 bases). The length of the CDR3 is 14 residues. V was cut by 2 bases and J by 6 bases, with 11 bases left in between. Germline values: CDR1 KGHSH, CDR2 LQKENI. This chain's CDR3 is CASSPIRGTQPQHF. In nucleotides, the CDR3 is TGTGCCAGCTCACCAATCAGGGGAACTCAGCCCCAGCATTTT.

The chain couples TRBV11-3 to TRBJ1-2, with D perhaps TRBD1 (6 bases). Germline loops: CDR1 SGHNT, CDR2 YENEEA. V gave up 5 bases and J gave up 0 bases, with 13 bases separating them. The CDR3 runs to 15 residues. The CDR3 sequence: CASSQNRDANYGYTF. CDR3 in DNA: TGTGCCAGCAGCCAAAACAGGGACGCTAACTATGGCTACACCTTC.

The rearrangement joins TRBV11-2 to TRBJ2-2; D remains ambiguous. V was shortened by 5 bases and J by 5 bases, with 6 bases between the two germline ends. Germline V gives CDR1 SGHAT, CDR2 FQNNGV. The CDR3 runs to 12 residues. CDR3 sequence (DNA): TGTGCCAGCAGCCCATTTACCGGGGAGCTGTTTTTT. As protein: CASSPFTGELFF.

V usage is TRBV5-6 and J usage is TRBJ2-3; 7 bases map to TRBD1. Germline-derived CDR1 and CDR2 are SGHDT and YYEEEE. After removal of 1 base from V and 0 bases from J, the junction contained 2 bases not matched to a gene. The length of the CDR3 is 15 residues. The DNA for the CDR3 is TGTGCCAGCAGCTTGAGGACAGGAAGCACAGATACGCAGTATTTT. As protein: CASSLRTGSTDTQYF.

The chain employs TRBV28 and TRBJ1-1, with D perhaps matching TRBD1 (6 bases). This CDR3 has 14 amino acids. Per germline, CDR1 MDHEN and CDR2 SYDVKM. V shed 4 bases and J shed 4 bases, with 13 bases lying between them. DNA for the CDR3: TGTGCCAGCAGTTCCACGCACAGGGTCACTGAAGCTTTCTTT. Its translation is CASSSTHRVTEAFF.

In its sample, this clone was seen once. This chain uses TRBV9 with TRBJ2-3; D call uncertain. The germline V and J ends were trimmed by 1 base and 1 base, with 10 bases remaining between them. There are 15 residues in the CDR3. From germline, CDR1 is SGDLS and CDR2 YYNGEE. The CDR3, as DNA: TGTGCCAGCAGCGTACTCGAAACGGGCACAGATACGCAGTATTTT. It translates to CASSVLETGTDTQYF.

The CDR3 DNA follows: TGTGCCAGCAGCGCACCTGGGACAGGGTGGAATGGCTACACCTTC. This translates into CASSAPGTGWNGYTF. This sequence joins TRBV9 and TRBJ1-2, with 9 bases matching TRBD1. The CDR3 is 15 residues long. Germline V gene lookup returns CDR1 SGDLS and CDR2 YYNGEE. Losses at the gene ends were 3 bases for V and 6 bases for J; bases not matched to a gene: 9.

The CDR3 DNA follows: TGCGCCAGCAAAAGCGAAGCTTACACTGAAGCTTTCTTT. It is translated as CASKSEAYTEAFF. This chain joins TRBV5-1 and TRBJ1-1; no definite D call. The germline V gene encodes CDR1 SGHRS and CDR2 YFSETQ. Trimming took off 6 bases at V and 3 bases at J, with 12 bases between the two ends. There are 13 residues in the CDR3.

The V and J genes are TRBV11-3 and TRBJ1-2, with no clear D. The CDR3 extends over 12 amino acids. In germline, CDR1 is SGHNT, CDR2 YENEEA. Trimming cost V 1 base and J 3 bases, with 3 bases left between them. CDR3: CASSLGHYGYTF. The CDR3 bases are TGTGCCAGCAGCTTAGGTCACTATGGCTACACCTTC.